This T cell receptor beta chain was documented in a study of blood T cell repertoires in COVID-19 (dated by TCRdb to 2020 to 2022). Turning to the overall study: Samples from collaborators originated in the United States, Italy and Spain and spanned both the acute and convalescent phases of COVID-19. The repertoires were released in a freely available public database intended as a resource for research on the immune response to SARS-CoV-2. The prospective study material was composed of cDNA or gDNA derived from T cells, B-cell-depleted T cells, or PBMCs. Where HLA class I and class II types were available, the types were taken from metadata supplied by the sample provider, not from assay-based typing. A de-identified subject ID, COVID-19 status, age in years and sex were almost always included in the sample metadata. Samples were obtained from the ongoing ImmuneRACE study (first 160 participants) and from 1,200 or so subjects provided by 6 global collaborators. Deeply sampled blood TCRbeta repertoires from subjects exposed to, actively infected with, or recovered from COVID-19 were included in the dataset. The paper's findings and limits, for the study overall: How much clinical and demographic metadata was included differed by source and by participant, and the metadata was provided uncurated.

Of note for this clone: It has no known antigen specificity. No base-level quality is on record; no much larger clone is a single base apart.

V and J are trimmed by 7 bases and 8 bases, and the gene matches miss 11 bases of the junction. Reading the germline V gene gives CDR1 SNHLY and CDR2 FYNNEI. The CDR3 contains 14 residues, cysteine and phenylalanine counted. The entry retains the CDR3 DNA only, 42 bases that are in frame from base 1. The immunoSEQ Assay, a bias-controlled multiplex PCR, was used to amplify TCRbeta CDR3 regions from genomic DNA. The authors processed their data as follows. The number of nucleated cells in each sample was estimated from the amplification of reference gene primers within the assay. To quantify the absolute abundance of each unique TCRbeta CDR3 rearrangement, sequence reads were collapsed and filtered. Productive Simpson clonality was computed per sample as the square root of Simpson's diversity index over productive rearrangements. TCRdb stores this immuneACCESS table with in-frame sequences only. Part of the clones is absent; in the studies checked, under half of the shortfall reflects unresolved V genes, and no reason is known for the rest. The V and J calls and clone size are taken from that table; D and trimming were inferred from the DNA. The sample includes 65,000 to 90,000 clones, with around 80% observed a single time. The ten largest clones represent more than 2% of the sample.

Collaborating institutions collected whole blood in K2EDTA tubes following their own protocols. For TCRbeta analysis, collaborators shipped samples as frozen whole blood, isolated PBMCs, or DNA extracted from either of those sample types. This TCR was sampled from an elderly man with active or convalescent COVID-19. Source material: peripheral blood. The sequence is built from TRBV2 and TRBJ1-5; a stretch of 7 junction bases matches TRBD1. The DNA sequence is TGTGCCAGCAACCCGACAGGGCTCGGGGAGCCCCAGCATTTT. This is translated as CASNPTGLGEPQHF.